The T cell receptor (beta chain) described here comes from a study of T cell responses to AZD1222 COVID-19 vaccine. Overall study findings and caveats: Regions left unmutated in variants are reportedly the target of nearly half of spike-specific TCRs. The study identified only five to seven AZD1222 recipients as seropositive at baseline. Samples come after the peak T cell response, not at day 14.

Doses given second, at about 4 or about 12 weeks, were pooled. There are 15 residues in the CDR3. Per germline, CDR1 LGHDT and CDR2 YNNKEL (reference sequence). V lost 4 bases and J 4 bases, leaving 14 bases between the germline ends. For this clone: Its specificity is not known.

This table comes from immunoSEQ multiplex PCR, and its TCRdb copy is limited to in-frame clones, with some not included. This table holds some 110,000 clones, 80% to 95% found once. The chain is built from TRBV3-1 (or the pseudogene TRBV3-2) and TRBJ1-3; TRBD1 is a possible D gene (5 bases). The clonotype was recovered from an adult who received the AZD1222 COVID-19 vaccine. The material sequenced was peripheral blood, taken 28 days after the second AZD1222 dose. This CDR3 reads CASSRDPNLGNTIYF. CDR3 DNA sequence: TGTGCCAGCAGCCGGGACCCAAATTTAGGAAACACCATATATTTT.